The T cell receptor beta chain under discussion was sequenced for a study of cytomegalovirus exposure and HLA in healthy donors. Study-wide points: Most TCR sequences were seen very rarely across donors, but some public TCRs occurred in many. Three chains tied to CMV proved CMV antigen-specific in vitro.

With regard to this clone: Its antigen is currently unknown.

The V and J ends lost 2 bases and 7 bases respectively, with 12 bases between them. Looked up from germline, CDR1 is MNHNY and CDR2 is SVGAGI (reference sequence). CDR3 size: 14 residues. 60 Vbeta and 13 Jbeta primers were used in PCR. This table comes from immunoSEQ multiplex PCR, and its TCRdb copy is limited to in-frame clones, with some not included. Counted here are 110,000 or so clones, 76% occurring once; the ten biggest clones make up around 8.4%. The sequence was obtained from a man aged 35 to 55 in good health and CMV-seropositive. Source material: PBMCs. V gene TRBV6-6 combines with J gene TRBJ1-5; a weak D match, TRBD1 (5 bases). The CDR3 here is CASSYGGSRQPQHF. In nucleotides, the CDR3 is TGTGCCAGCAGTTACGGGGGGTCCCGACAGCCCCAGCATTTT.